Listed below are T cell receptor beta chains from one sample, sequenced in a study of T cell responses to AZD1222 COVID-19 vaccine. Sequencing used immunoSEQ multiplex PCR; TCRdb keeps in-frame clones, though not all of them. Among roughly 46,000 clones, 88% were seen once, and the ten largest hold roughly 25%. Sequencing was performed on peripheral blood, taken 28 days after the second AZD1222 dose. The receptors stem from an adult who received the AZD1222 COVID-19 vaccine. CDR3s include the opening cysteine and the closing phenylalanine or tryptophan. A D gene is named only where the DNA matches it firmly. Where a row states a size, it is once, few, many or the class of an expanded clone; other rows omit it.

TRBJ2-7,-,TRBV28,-,TGTGCCAGCAGTTCTATGCCGACCTACGAGCAGTACTTC,CASSSMPTYEQYF
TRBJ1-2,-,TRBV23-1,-,TGCGCCAGCAGTCAATTAGGGCACACTTCCTACGGCTACACCTTC,CASSQLGHTSYGYTF
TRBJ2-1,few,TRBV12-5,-,TGTGCTAGTGGTTTGGCCCATTCCTACAATGAGCAGTTCTTC,CASGLAHSYNEQFF
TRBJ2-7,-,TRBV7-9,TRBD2,TGTGCCAGCAGCCATGGGGCTAGCGGGAGGGCCGTCGAGCAGTACTTC,CASSHGASGRAVEQYF
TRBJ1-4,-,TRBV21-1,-,TGTGCCAGCAGCACACAGCAGGCAACTAATGAAAAACTGTTTTTT,CASSTQQATNEKLFF
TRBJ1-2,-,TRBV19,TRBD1,TGTGCCAGTAGTCCTGAGGACAGGCTCTATGGCTACACCTTC,CASSPEDRLYGYTF
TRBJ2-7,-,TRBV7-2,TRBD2,TGTGCCAGCAGCACAGGACTAGCGCCCACCTACGAGCAGTACTTC,CASSTGLAPTYEQYF
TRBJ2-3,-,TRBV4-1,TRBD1,TGCGCCAGCAGCCAACAGGGGGCGCAGAAAGATACGCAGTATTTT,CASSQQGAQKDTQYF
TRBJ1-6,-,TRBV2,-,TGTGCCAGCAGTGGACACGTCGCCAGGGATTCACCCCTCCACTTT,CASSGHVARDSPLHF
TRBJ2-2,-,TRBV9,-,TGTGCCAGCAGTCCCCGGGGGGGACAGGAGCTCACCGGGGAGCTGTTTTTT,CASSPRGGQELTGELFF
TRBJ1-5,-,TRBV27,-,TGTGCCAGCAGCTTCTCAGGGGCTAATCAGCCCCAGCATTTT,CASSFSGANQPQHF
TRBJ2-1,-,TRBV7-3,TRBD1,TGTGCCAGCAGCTCCCCAGAGGGGGACAGGGACCTCTACGGGAATGAGCAGTTCTTC,CASSSPEGDRDLYGNEQFF
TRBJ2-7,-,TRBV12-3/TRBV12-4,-,TGTGCCAGCACCAGAACCTTGAGCGGTGAGCAGTACTTC,CASTRTLSGEQYF
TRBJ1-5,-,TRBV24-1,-,TGTGCCACCAGTGATTTGCCAGACTTGGGCGGTCAGCCCCAGCATTTT,CATSDLPDLGGQPQHF
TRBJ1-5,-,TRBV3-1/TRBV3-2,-,TGTGCCAGCAGCCAAGGGCAAGATAGCAATCAGCCCCAGCATTTT,CASSQGQDSNQPQHF
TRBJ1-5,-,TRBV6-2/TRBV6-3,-,TGTGCCAGCAGCCCCATGGATCAGCCCCAGCATTTT,CASSPMDQPQHF
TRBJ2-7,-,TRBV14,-,TGTGCCAGCAGCCACCCCCCCGGGGGTTGGGAGCAGTACTTC,CASSHPPGGWEQYF
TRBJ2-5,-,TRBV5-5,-,TGTGCCAGCAGCCCGGACAGAGGGGAGACCCAGTACTTC,CASSPDRGETQYF
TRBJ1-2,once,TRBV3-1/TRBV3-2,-,TGTGCCAGCAGCCTTAAAGGGGGGTCGGATGGCTACACCTTC,CASSLKGGSDGYTF
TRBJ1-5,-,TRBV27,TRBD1,TGTGCCAGCAGAAGTCCGGGACAGGGTGACAATCAGCCCCAGCATTTT,CASRSPGQGDNQPQHF
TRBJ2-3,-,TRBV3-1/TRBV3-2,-,TGTGCCAGCAGCCAAGCCGGGACCCTCACAGATACGCAGTATTTT,CASSQAGTLTDTQYF
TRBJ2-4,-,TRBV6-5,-,TGTGCCAGCAGCCAGGGACGAAAAAACATTCAGTACTTC,CASSQGRKNIQYF
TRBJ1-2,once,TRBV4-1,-,TGCGCCAGCAGCCAAGAACCGCCCCCCGACTCCTATGGCTACACCTTC,CASSQEPPPDSYGYTF
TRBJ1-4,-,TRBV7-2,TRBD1,TGTGCCAGCAGCTGGGACAGGAATGAAAAACTGTTTTTT,CASSWDRNEKLFF
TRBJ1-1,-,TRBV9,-,TGTGCCAGCAGCCCAGGGGCCTTAAGCACTGAAGCTTTCTTT,CASSPGALSTEAFF
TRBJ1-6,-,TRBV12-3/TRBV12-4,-,TGTGCCAGCAGTTTAGGCCGATCACCCCTCCACTTT,CASSLGRSPLHF
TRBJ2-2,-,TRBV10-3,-,TGTGCCATCACCCTGACAGGGAACACCGGGGAGCTGTTTTTT,CAITLTGNTGELFF
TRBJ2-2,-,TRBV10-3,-,TGTGCCATCAACGGGGGATCCACCGGGGAGCTGTTTTTT,CAINGGSTGELFF
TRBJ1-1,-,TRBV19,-,TGTGCCAGTAGTATCATTAATGAAGCTTTCTTT,CASSIINEAFF
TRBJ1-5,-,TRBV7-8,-,TGTGCCAGCAGCTACCAAAGGAATCAGCCCCAGCATTTT,CASSYQRNQPQHF
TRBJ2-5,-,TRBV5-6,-,TGTGCCAGCAGCCCGCCAGGGGCTCTGGAGACCCAGTACTTC,CASSPPGALETQYF
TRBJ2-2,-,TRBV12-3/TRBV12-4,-,TGTGCCAGCACCGTTAGCAAAACCGGGGAGCTGTTTTTT,CASTVSKTGELFF
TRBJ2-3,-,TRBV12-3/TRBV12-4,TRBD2,TGTGCCAGCAGCGAAGGACTAGCGGAGTATTTT,CASSEGLAEYF
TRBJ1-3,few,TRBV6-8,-,TGTGCCAGCAGTTATCCCGGGACCTTCTCTGGAAACACCATATATTTT,CASSYPGTFSGNTIYF
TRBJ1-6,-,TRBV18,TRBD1,TGTGCCAGCTCAGCGGGACAGGGGAGCAGGCCCCTCCACTTT,CASSAGQGSRPLHF
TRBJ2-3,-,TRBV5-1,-,TGCGCCAGCGCCGGGATTAGGTCAACCAGCACAGATACGCAGTATTTT,CASAGIRSTSTDTQYF
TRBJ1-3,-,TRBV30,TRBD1,TGTGCCTGGAGGGAACAGGGGAATGGAAACACCATATATTTT,CAWREQGNGNTIYF
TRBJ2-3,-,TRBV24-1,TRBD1,TGTGCCACCAGTGACAGCGGACAGGAGGTTGGGGCAGATACGCAGTATTTT,CATSDSGQEVGADTQYF
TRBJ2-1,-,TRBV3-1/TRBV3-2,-,TGTGCCAGCAGCCAAGGCCAAAGCTCCTACAATGAGCAGTTCTTC,CASSQGQSSYNEQFF
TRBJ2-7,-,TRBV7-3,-,TGTGCCAGCAGCAAAGGGGGACGGGATACCTACGAGCAGTACTTC,CASSKGGRDTYEQYF
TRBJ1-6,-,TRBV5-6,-,TGTGCCAGCAGCTTCAGACAGGCCAATTCACCCCTCCACTTT,CASSFRQANSPLHF
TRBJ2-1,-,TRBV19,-,TGTGCCAGTAGTTCGAGTACGATCAATGAGCAGTTCTTC,CASSSSTINEQFF
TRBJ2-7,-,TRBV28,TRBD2,TGTGCCAGCAGTTTAGTATCTAGCGGGAGGGCCCAGTACTTC,CASSLVSSGRAQYF
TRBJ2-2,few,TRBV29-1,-,TGCAGCGCACGGGGACATACGAACACCGGGGAGCTGTTTTTT,CSARGHTNTGELFF
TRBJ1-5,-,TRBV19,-,TGTGCCAGTAGTCAGGGGTTGAATCAGCCCCAGCATTTT,CASSQGLNQPQHF
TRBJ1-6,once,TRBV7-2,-,TGTGCCAGCAGCGTCCAGGCGGATAATTCACCCCTCCACTTT,CASSVQADNSPLHF
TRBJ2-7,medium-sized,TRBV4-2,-,TGTGCCAGCAGCCAAGATCTGGCAGGGTCGGACGAGCAGTACTTC,CASSQDLAGSDEQYF
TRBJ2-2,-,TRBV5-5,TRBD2,TGTGCCAGCAGCTTGGCTGGCGGGGGGCCCAACACCGGGGAGCTGTTTTTT,CASSLAGGGPNTGELFF
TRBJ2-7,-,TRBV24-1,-,TGTGCCACCAGTGATGTACCGACTCCGGACTACGAGCAGTACTTC,CATSDVPTPDYEQYF
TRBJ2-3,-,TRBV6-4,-,TGTGCCAGCAGTGACTCTCCTAGCGTGGGAGATACGCAGTATTTT,CASSDSPSVGDTQYF
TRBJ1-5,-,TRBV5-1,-,TGCGCCAGCAGCTTGGGGGGAGATAGCAATCAGCCCCAGCATTTT,CASSLGGDSNQPQHF
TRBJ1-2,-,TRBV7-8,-,TGTGCCAGCAGCAGACGGGACAACGGCTACACCTTC,CASSRRDNGYTF
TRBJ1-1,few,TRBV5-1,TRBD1,TGCGCCAGCAGCTTGGTCAGGGGGGGCGCTGAAGCTTTCTTT,CASSLVRGGAEAFF
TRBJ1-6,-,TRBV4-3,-,TGCGCCAGCAGGTCGACAGCATACTCCTATAATTCACCCCTCCACTTT,CASRSTAYSYNSPLHF
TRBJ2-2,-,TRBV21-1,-,TGTGCCAGCGGCCACAGGGGCACCGGGGAGCTGTTTTTT,CASGHRGTGELFF
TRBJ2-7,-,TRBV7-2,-,TGTGCCAGCAGCCCTGGTGTAGCGGTCTGGTACTTC,CASSPGVAVWYF
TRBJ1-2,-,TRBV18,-,TGTGCCAGCTCACCACGAGGCGGCTCTAACTATGGCTACACCTTC,CASSPRGGSNYGYTF
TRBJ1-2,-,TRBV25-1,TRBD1,TGTGCCAGCAGTTGGGGACAGGGGAACTATGGCTACACCTTC,CASSWGQGNYGYTF
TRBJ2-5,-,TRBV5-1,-,TGCGCCAGCAGCTTGGTCCCGGGGGGCGTGGAGACCCAGTACTTC,CASSLVPGGVETQYF